This entry features one T cell receptor beta chain sequence. TCRdb fed the RT-PCR reads into MiXCR, producing one record per CDR3 protein. The table shows about 680,000 distinct CDR3 sequences, with 13% to 15% occurring only once. Germline V lookup: CDR1 KGHDR, CDR2 SFDVKD. The CDR3 spans 16 residues. Trimming cost V 3 bases and J 6 bases; bases outside gene matches: 9. The V call is TRBV24-1, the J call TRBJ2-3; 9 bases agree with TRBD2. Specimen: memory CD4+ T cells from blood. The clonotype was recovered from a female donor in good health, serving as a healthy control. Here the CDR3 reads CATSDRAGLAIDTQYF. The CDR3 DNA reads TGTGCCACCAGTGATCGCGCGGGACTAGCCATCGATACGCAGTATTTT.